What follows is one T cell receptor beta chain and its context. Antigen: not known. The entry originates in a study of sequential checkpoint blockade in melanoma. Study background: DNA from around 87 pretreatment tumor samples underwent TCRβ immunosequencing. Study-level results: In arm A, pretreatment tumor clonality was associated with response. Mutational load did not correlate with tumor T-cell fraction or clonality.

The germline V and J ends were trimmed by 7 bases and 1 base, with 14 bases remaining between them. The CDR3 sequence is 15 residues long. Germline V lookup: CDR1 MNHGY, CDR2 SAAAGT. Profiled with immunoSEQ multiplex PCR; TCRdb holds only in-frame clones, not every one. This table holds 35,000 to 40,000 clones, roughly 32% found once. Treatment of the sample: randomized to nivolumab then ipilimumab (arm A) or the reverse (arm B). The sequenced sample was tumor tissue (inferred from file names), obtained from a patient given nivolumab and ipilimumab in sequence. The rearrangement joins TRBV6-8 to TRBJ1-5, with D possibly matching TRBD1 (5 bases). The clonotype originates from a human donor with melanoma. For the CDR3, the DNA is TGTGCCAGCAACGGGGGAGGAAGCAGCAATCAGCCCCAGCATTTT. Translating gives CASNGGGSSNQPQHF.